This paragraph covers one TCR beta chain sequence. The sample originates from a study of PD-1 blockade in classical Hodgkin lymphoma. Every patient had relapsed following autologous stem cell transplantation, and cohorts differed in brentuximab vedotin exposure. Patients had relapsed/refractory classical Hodgkin lymphoma with complete response, partial response or progressive disease as best response. Profiling relied on immunoSEQ multiplex PCR, and the TCRdb table lists in-frame clones only, not all of them. The sample lists 49,000 or so clones, around 80% occurring once. V lost 3 bases and J lost 6, with 18 bases in between. This CDR3 region has 15 residues. Germline V gene sequence: CDR1 MDHEN, CDR2 SYDVKM.

Sequences were derived from peripheral blood mononuclear cells (PBMCs), sampled before the second cycle of nivolumab. The J gene is TRBJ2-7, the V gene TRBV28; D may be TRBD2 (6 bases). This TCR came from a human donor with classical Hodgkin lymphoma. The CDR3 sequence is CASSFWRVGEVEQYF. Here the CDR3 DNA reads TGTGCCAGCAGTTTCTGGAGGGTTGGGGAGGTCGAGCAGTACTTC.